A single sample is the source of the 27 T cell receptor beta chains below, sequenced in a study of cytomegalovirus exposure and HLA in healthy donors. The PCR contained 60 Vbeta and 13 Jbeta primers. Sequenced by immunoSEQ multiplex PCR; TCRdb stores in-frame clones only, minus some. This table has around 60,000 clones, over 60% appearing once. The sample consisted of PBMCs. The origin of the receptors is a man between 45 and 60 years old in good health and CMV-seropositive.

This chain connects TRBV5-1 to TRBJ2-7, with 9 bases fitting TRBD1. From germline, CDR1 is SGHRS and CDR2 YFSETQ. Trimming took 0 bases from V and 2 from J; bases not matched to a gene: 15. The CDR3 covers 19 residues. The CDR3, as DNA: TGCGCCAGCAGCTTGGTTCCGACAGGGGGTAGCGGTTTAACCTACGAGCAGTACTTC. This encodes CASSLVPTGGSGLTYEQYF. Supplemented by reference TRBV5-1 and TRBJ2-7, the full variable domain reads KAGVTQTPRYLIKTRGQQVTLSCSPISGHRSVSWYQQTPGQGLQFLFEYFSETQRNKGNFPGRFSGRQFSNSRSEMNVSTLELGDSALYLCASSLVPTGGSGLTYEQYFGPGTRLTVT.

The CDR3 here is CASNLGGGLLFYNEQFF. The CDR3 bases are TGTGCCAGCAATCTCGGGGGGGGACTGCTGTTCTACAATGAGCAGTTCTTC. This chain joins TRBV5-6 and TRBJ2-1, with 8 bases identical to TRBD2. Germline V lookup: CDR1 SGHDT, CDR2 YYEEEE. The CDR3 consists of 17 residues. The V gene end was trimmed by 6 bases and the J gene end by 3 bases; junction bases not matched to a gene: 14.

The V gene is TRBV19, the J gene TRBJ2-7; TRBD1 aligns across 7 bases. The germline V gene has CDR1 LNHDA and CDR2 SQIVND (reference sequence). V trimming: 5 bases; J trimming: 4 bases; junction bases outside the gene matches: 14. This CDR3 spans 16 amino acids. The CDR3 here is CASSLSPGQHFYEQYF. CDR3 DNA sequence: TGTGCCAGTAGTCTCTCGCCGGGACAGCACTTTTACGAGCAGTACTTC. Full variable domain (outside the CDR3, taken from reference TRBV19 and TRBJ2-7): DGGITQSPKYLFRKEGQNVTLSCEQNLNHDAMYWYRQDPGQGLRLIYYSQIVNDFQKGDIAEGYSVSREKKESFPLTVTSAQKNPTAFYLCASSLSPGQHFYEQYFGPGTRLTVT.

In DNA form, the CDR3 reads TGTGCCAGCAGCCCCTCGGGTTCAGGGGACTATGGCTACACCTTC. Its translation: CASSPSGSGDYGYTF. V usage is TRBV7-9 and J usage is TRBJ1-2; tentative D call: TRBD1 (6 bases). CDR1 and CDR2 (germline): SEHNR, FQNEAQ (reference sequence). This CDR3 region has 15 residues. Trimming pared 5 bases from V and 3 bases from J, leaving 16 bases between.

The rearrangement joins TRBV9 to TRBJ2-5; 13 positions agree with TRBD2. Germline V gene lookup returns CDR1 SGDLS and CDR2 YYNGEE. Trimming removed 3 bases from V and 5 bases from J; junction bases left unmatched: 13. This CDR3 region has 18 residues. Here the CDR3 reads CASSAPSGLAGQWETQYF. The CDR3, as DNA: TGTGCCAGCAGCGCCCCCTCGGGACTAGCGGGACAATGGGAGACCCAGTACTTC.

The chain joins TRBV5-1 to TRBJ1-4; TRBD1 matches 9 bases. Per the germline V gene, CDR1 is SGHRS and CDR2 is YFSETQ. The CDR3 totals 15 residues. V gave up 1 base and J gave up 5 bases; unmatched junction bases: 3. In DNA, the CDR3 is TGCGCCAGCAGCTTGTTCGGACAGGGGAATGAAAAACTGTTTTTT. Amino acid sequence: CASSLFGQGNEKLFF.

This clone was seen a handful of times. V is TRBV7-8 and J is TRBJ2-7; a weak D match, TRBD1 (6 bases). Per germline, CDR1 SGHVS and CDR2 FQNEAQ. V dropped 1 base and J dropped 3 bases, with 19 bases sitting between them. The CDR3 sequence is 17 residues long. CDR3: CASSLVGRGGQVYEQYF. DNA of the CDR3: TGTGCCAGCAGCTTAGTCGGCAGAGGGGGACAAGTCTACGAGCAGTACTTC.

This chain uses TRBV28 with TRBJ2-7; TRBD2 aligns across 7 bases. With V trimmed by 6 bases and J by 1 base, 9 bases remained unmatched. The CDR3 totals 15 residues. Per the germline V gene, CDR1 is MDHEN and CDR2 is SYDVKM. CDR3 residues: CASSPLGGSSYEQYF. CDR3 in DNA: TGTGCCAGCAGCCCCCTGGGGGGGTCGTCCTACGAGCAGTACTTC.

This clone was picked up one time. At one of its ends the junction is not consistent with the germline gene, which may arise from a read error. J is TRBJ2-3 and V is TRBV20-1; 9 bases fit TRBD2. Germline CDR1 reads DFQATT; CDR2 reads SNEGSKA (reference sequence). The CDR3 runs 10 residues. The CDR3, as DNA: TGCAGTGCTTCTTCTCCGGGACTAGCATTT. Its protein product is CSASSPGLAF.

The CDR3 sequence is CASSQPRGLAGGDQETQYF. The CDR3 DNA is TGTGCCAGCAGTCAACCTAGGGGACTAGCGGGGGGGGATCAGGAGACCCAGTACTTC. The chain combines TRBV5-4 with TRBJ2-5; 16 bases map to TRBD2. Germline values: CDR1 SGHNT, CDR2 YYREEE (reference sequence). Trimming removed 5 bases from V and 5 bases from J; junction bases left unmatched: 15. This CDR3 is built from 19 residues.

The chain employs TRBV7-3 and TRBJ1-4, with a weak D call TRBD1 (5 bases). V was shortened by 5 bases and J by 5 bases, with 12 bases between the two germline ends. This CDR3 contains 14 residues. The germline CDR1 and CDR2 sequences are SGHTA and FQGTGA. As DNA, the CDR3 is TGTGCCAGCAGCCCGGGGGGGGGAAATGAAAAACTGTTTTTT. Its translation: CASSPGGGNEKLFF.

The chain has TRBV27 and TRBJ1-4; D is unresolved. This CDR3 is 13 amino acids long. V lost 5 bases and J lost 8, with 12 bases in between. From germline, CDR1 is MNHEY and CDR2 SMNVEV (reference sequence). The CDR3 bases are TGTGCCAGCAGTCGAGACCCGGGAGAAAAACTGTTTTTT. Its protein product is CASSRDPGEKLFF.

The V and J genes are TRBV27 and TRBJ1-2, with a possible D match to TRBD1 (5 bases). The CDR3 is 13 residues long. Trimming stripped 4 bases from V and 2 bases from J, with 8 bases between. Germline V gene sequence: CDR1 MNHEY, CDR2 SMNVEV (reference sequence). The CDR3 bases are TGTGCCAGCAGTTGGGAGGGGAACTATGGCTACACCTTC. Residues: CASSWEGNYGYTF.

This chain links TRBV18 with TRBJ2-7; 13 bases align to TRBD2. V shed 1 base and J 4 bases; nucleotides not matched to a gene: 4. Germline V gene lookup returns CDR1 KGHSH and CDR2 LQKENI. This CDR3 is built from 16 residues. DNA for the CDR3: TGTGCCAGCTCACCACGACTAGCGGGGGGCATATACGAGCAGTACTTC. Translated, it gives CASSPRLAGGIYEQYF.

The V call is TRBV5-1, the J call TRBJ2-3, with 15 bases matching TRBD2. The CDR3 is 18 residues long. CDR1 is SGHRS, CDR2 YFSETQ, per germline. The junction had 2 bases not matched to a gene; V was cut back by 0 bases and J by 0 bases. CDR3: CASSLGTSGGASTDTQYF. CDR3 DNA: TGCGCCAGCAGCTTGGGGACTAGCGGGGGGGCCAGCACAGATACGCAGTATTTT.

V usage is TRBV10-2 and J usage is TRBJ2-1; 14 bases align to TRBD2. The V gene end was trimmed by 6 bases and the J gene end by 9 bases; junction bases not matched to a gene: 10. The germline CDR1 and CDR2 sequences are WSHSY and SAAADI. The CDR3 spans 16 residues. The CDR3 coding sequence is TGCGCCAGCAGCACCGGGACTAGCGGGGGACGAGGTGAGCAGTTCTTC. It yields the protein CASSTGTSGGRGEQFF.

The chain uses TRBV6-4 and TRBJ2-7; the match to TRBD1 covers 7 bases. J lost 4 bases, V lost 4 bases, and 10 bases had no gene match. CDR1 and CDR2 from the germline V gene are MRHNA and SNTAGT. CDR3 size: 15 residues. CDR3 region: CASSAPDRFLYEQYF. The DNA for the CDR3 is TGTGCCAGCAGTGCTCCGGACAGGTTCCTTTACGAGCAGTACTTC.

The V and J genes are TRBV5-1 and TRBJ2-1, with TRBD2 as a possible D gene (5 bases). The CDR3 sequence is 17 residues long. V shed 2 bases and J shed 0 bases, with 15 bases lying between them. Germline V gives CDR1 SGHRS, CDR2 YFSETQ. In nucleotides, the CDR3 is TGCGCCAGCAGCTTTTCGCCGCAGCGGAGCTCCTACAATGAGCAGTTCTTC. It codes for CASSFSPQRSSYNEQFF.

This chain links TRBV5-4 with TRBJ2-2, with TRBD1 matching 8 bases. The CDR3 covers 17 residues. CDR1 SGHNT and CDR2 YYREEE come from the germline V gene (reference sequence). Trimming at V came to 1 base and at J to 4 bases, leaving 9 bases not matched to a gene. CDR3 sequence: CASSLPGGVIGTGELFF. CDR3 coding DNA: TGTGCCAGCAGCTTGCCAGGGGGCGTGATAGGCACCGGGGAGCTGTTTTTT.

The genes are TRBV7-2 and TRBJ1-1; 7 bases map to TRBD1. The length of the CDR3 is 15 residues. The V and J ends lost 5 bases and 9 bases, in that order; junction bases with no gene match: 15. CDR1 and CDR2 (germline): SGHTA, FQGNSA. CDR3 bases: TGTGCCAGCAGCATGAGGGGCTTAGACAGGGCCCAAGCTTTCTTT. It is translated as CASSMRGLDRAQAFF.

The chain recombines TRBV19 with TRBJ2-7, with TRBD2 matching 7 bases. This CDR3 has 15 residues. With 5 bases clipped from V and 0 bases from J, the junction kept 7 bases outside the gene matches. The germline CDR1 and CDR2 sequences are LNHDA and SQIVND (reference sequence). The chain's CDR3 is CASSAASGSSYEQYF. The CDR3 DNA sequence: TGTGCCAGTAGTGCCGCTAGCGGAAGCTCCTACGAGCAGTACTTC. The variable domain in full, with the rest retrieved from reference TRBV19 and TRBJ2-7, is DGGITQSPKYLFRKEGQNVTLSCEQNLNHDAMYWYRQDPGQGLRLIYYSQIVNDFQKGDIAEGYSVSREKKESFPLTVTSAQKNPTAFYLCASSAASGSSYEQYFGPGTRLTVT.

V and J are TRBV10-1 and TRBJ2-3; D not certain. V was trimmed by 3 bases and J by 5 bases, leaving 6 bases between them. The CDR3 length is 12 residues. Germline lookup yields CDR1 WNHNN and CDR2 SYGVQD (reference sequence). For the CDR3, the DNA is TGCGCCAGCAGTGAATTCGTAGATACGCAGTATTTT. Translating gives CASSEFVDTQYF.

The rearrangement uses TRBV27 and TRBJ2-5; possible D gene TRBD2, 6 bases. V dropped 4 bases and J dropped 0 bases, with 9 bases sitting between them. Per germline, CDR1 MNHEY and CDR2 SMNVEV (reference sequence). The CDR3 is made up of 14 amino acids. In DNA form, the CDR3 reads TGTGCCAGCAGTTACGGGGGACACCAAGAGACCCAGTACTTC. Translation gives CASSYGGHQETQYF.

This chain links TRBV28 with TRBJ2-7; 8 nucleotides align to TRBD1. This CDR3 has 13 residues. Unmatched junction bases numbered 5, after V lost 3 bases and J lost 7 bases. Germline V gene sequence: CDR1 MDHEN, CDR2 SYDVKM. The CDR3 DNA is TGTGCCAGCAGTTTCCCCAGGGGGCGGGAGCAGTACTTC. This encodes CASSFPRGREQYF. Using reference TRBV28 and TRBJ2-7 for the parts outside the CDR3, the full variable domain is DVKVTQSSRYLVKRTGEKVFLECVQDMDHENMFWYRQDPGLGLRLIYFSYDVKMKEKGDIPEGYSVSREKKERFSLILESASTNQTSMYLCASSFPRGREQYFGPGTRLTVT.

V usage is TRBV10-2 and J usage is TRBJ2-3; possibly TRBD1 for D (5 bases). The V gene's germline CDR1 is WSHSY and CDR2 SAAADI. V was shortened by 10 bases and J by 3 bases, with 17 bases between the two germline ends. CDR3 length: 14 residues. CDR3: CATKDTSGTDTQYF. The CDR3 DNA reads TGCGCCACAAAGGACACCTCAGGGACAGATACGCAGTATTTT.

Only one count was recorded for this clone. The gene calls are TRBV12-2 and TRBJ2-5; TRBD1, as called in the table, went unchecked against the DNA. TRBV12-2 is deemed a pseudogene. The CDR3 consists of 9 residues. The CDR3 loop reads CASPPTQYF. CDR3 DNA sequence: TGTGCAAGCCCCCCCACACAGTACTTC.

DNA for the CDR3: TGTGCCAGCAGCTGGGGACTCGGGACTACTAATGAAAAACTGTTTTTT. Amino acids: CASSWGLGTTNEKLFF. The J gene is TRBJ1-4, the V gene TRBV5-6, with D possibly being TRBD1 (5 bases). This CDR3 spans 16 amino acids. Germline assignment: CDR1 SGHDT and CDR2 YYEEEE. V was clipped by 3 bases and J by 2 bases, with 14 bases between them.